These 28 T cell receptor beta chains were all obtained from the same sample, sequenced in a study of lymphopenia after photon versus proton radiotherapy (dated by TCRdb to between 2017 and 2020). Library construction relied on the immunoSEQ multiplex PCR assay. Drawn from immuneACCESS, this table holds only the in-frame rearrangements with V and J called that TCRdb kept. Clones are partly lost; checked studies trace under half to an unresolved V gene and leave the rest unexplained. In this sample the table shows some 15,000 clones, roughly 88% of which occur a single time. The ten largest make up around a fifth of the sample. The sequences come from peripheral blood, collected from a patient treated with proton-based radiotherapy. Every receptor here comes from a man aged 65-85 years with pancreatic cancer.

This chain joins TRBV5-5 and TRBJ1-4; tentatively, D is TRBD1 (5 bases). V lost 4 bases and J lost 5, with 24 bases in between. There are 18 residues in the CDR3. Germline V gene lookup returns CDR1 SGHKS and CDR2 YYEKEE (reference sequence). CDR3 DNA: TGTGCCAGCAGCAACTCCCCCCGGGCGATGGGGGAAAATGAAAAACTGTTTTTT. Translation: CASSNSPRAMGENEKLFF.

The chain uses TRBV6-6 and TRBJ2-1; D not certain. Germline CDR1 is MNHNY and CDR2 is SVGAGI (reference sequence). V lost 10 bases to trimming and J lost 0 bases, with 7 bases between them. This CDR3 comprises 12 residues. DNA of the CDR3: TGTGCCACCACCCCCTCCTACAATGAGCAGTTCTTC. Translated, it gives CATTPSYNEQFF.

Here the CDR3 DNA reads TGTGCCAGTAGTATAACCGGGACAGCCTATGGCTACACCTTC. Translation gives CASSITGTAYGYTF. The chain has TRBV19 and TRBJ1-2; TRBD1 matches 7 bases. CDR1 is LNHDA and CDR2 is SQIVND in the germline V gene (reference sequence). The CDR3 runs 14 residues. V dropped 2 bases and J dropped 4; count of bases not matched to a gene: 4.

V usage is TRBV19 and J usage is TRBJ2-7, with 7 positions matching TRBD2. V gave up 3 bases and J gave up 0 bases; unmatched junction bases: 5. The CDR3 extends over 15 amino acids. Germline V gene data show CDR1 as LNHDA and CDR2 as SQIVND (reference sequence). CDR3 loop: CASSIGGSGSYEQYF. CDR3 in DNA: TGTGCCAGTAGTATCGGGGGGTCTGGCTCCTACGAGCAGTACTTC.

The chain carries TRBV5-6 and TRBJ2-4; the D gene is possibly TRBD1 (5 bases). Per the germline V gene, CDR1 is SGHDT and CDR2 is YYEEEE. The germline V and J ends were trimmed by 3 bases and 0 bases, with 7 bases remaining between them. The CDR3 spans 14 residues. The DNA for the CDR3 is TGTGCCAGCAGCTACGACAGAGCCAAAAACATTCAGTACTTC. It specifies CASSYDRAKNIQYF.

DNA for the CDR3: TGTGCCAGCAGCTTAGTTGCTGACCCTAGCAATCAGCCCCAGCATTTT. It yields the protein CASSLVADPSNQPQHF. The chain combines TRBV7-2 with TRBJ1-5; no clear D gene. Germline lookup yields CDR1 SGHTA and CDR2 FQGNSA. The CDR3 totals 16 residues. The ends were cut back, 1 base at V and 0 bases at J, with 10 bases in the middle.

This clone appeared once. This CDR3 reads CASSLSSRETQYF. The CDR3 DNA reads as TGTGCCAGCAGCTTATCTAGTCGAGAGACCCAGTACTTC. This chain uses TRBV7-9 with TRBJ2-5; D call uncertain. The V and J ends lost 2 bases and 4 bases respectively, with 8 bases between them. This CDR3 is 13 amino acids long. From germline, CDR1 is SEHNR and CDR2 FQNEAQ (reference sequence).

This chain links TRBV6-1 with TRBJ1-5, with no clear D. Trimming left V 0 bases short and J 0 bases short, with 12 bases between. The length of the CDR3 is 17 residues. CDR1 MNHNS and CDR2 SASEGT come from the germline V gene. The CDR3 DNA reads TGTGCCAGCAGTGAAGCCCGAAGACTGAATAGCAATCAGCCCCAGCATTTT. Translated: CASSEARRLNSNQPQHF.

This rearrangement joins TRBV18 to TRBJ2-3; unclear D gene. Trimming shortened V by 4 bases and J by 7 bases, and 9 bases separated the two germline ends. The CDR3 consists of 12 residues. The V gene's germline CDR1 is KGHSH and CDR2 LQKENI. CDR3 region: CASSQGTHTQYF. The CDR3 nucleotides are TGTGCCAGCTCACAGGGAACTCATACGCAGTATTTT.

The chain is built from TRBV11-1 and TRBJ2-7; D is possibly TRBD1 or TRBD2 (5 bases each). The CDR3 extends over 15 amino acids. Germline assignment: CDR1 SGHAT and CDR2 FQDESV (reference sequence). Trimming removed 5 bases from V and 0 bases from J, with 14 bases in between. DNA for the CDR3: TGTGCCAGCAGCCCAAGACAGCGGCTCTCCTACGAGCAGTACTTC. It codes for CASSPRQRLSYEQYF.

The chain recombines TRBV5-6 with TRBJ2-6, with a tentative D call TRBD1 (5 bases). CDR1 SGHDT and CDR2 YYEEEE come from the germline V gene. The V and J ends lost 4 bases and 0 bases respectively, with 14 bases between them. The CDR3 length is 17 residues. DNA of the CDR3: TGTGCCAGCAGCGAGGACATAACCCCCTCTGGGGCCAACGTCCTGACTTTC. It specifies CASSEDITPSGANVLTF.

CDR3 in DNA: TGTGCCACCGGGCTAGCGGGAGATGTAGGGGCCTACGAGCAGTACTTC. It codes for CATGLAGDVGAYEQYF. The chain has TRBV15 and TRBJ2-7; 10 bases line up with TRBD2. V was clipped by 8 bases and J by 2 bases; unmatched bases: 12. CDR3 length: 16 amino acids. Germline-derived CDR1 and CDR2 are LNHNV and YYDKDF (reference sequence).

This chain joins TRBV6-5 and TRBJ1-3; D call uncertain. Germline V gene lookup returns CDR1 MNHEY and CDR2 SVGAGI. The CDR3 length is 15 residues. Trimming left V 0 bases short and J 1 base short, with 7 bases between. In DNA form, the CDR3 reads TGTGCCAGCAGTTACTCTGGGGAATCTGGAAACACCATATATTTT. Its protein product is CASSYSGESGNTIYF.

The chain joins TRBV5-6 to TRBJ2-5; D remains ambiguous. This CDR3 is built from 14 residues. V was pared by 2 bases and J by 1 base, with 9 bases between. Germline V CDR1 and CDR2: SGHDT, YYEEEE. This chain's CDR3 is CASSFKISQETQYF. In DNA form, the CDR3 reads TGTGCCAGCAGCTTCAAGATCTCCCAAGAGACCCAGTACTTC.

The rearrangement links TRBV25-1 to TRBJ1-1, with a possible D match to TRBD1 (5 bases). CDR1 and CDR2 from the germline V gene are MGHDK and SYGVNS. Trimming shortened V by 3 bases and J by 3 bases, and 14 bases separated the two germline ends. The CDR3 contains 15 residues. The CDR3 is CASSDTGHKDTEAFF. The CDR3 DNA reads TGTGCCAGCAGTGACACCGGACATAAGGACACTGAAGCTTTCTTT.

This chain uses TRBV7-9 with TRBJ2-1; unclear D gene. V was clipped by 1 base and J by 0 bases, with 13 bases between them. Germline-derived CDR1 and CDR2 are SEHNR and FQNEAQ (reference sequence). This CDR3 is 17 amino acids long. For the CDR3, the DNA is TGTGCCAGCAGCTTAGATGACTGGTGGAGCTCCTACAATGAGCAGTTCTTC. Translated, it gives CASSLDDWWSSYNEQFF. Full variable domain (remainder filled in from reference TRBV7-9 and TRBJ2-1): DTGVSQNPRHKITKRGQNVTFRCDPISEHNRLYWYRQTLGQGPEFLTYFQNEAQLEKSRLLSDRFSAERPKGSFSTLEIQRTEQGDSAMYLCASSLDDWWSSYNEQFFGPGTRLTVL.

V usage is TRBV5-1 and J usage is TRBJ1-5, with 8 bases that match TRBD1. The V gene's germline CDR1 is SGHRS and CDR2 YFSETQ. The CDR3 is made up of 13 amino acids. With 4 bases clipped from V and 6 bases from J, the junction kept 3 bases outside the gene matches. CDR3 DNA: TGCGCCAGCAGCACAGACAGGGGTCAGCCCCAGCATTTT. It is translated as CASSTDRGQPQHF. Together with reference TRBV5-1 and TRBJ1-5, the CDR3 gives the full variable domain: KAGVTQTPRYLIKTRGQQVTLSCSPISGHRSVSWYQQTPGQGLQFLFEYFSETQRNKGNFPGRFSGRQFSNSRSEMNVSTLELGDSALYLCASSTDRGQPQHFGDGTRLSIL.

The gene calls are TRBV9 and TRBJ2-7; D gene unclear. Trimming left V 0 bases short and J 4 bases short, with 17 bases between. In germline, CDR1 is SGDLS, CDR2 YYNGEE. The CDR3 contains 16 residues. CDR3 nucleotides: TGTGCCAGCAGCGTAGGGGAAGGGCTTGTCGGGTACGAGCAGTACTTC. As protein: CASSVGEGLVGYEQYF. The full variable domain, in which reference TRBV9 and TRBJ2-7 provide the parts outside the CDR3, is DSGVTQTPKHLITATGQRVTLRCSPRSGDLSVYWYQQSLDQGLQFLIQYYNGEERAKGNILERFSAQQFPDLHSELNLSSLELGDSALYFCASSVGEGLVGYEQYFGPGTRLTVT.

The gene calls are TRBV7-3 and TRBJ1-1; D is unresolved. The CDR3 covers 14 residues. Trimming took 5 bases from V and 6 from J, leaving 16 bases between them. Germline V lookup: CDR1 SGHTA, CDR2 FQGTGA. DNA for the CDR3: TGTGCCAGCAGCCAAGCGAGGCCACCGGCTGAAGCTTTCTTT. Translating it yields CASSQARPPAEAFF.

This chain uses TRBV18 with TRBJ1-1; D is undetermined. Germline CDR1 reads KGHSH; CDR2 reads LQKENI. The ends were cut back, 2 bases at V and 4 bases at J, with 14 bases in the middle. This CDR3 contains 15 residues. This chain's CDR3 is CASSPSFVTGTEAFF. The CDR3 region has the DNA TGTGCCAGCTCACCATCCTTCGTAACGGGCACTGAAGCTTTCTTT.

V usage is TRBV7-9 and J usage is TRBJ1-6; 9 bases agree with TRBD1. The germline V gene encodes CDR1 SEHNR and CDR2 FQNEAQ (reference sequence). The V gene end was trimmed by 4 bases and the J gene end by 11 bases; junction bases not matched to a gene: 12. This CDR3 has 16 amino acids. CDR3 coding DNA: TGTGCCAGCAGCTCCCTGGGGGACAGGGTTCACGCACCCCTCCACTTT. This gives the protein CASSSLGDRVHAPLHF.

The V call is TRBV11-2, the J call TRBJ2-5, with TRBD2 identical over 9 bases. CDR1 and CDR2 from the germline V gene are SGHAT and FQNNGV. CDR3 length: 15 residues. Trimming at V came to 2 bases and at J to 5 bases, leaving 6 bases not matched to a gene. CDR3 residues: CASSLRGTSSETQYF. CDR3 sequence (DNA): TGTGCCAGCAGCTTAAGGGGGACTAGCAGCGAGACCCAGTACTTC.

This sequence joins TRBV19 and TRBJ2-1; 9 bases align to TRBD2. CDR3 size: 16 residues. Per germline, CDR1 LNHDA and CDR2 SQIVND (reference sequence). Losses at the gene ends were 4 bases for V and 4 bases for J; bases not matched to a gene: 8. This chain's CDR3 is CASSSSSGALYNEQFF. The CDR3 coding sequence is TGTGCCAGTAGTAGTTCTAGCGGGGCCTTATACAATGAGCAGTTCTTC. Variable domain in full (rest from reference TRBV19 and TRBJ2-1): DGGITQSPKYLFRKEGQNVTLSCEQNLNHDAMYWYRQDPGQGLRLIYYSQIVNDFQKGDIAEGYSVSREKKESFPLTVTSAQKNPTAFYLCASSSSSGALYNEQFFGPGTRLTVL.

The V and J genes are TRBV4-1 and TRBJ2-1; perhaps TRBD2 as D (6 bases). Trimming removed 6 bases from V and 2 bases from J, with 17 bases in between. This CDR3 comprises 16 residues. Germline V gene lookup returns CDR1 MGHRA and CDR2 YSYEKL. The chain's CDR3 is CASSRTGGAAYNEQFF. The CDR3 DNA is TGCGCCAGCAGTCGCACGGGCGGGGCCGCCTACAATGAGCAGTTCTTC.

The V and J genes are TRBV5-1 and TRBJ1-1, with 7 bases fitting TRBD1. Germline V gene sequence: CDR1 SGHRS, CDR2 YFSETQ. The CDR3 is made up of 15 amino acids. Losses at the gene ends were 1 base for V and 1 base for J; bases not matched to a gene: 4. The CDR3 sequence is CASSLSGQENTEAFF. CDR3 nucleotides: TGCGCCAGCAGCTTGTCCGGACAGGAGAACACTGAAGCTTTCTTT.

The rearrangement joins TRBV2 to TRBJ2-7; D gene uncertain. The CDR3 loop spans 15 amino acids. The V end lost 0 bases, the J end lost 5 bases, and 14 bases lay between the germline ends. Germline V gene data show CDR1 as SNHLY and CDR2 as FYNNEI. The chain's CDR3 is CASSEALGLVNEQYF. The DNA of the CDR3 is TGTGCCAGCAGTGAAGCGCTAGGGCTAGTGAACGAGCAGTACTTC.

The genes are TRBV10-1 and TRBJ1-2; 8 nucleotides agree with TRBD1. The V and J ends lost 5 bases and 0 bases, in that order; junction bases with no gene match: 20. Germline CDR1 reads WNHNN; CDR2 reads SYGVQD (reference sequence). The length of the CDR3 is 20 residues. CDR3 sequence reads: CASSPGGNKNGQGPNYGYTF. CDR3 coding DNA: TGCGCCAGCAGTCCCGGGGGTAACAAAAACGGACAGGGTCCTAACTATGGCTACACCTTC.

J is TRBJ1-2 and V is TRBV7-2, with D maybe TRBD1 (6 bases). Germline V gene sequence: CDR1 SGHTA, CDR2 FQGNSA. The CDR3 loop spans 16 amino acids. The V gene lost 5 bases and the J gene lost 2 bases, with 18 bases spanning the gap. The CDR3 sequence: CASSPGGTLRNYGYTF. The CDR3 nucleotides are TGTGCCAGCAGCCCGGGGGGCACCCTTCGGAACTATGGCTACACCTTC.